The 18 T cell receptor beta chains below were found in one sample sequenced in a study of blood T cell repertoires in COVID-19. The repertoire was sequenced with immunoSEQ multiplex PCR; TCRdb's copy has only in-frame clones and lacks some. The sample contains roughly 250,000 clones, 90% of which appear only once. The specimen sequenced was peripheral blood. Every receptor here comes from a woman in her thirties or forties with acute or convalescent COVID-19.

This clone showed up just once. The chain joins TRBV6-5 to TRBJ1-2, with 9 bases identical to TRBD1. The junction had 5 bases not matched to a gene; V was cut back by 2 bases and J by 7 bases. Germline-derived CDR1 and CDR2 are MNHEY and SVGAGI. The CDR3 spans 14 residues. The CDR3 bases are TGTGCCAGCAGTTACGGACAGGGGCAGGCTGGCTACACCTTC. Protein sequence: CASSYGQGQAGYTF.

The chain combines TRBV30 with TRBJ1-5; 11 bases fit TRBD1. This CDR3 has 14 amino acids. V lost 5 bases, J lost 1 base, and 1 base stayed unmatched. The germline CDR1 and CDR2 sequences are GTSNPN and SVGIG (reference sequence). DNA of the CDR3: TGTGCCTGGGGGACAGGGGGGAGCAATCAGCCCCAGCATTTT. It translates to CAWGTGGSNQPQHF.

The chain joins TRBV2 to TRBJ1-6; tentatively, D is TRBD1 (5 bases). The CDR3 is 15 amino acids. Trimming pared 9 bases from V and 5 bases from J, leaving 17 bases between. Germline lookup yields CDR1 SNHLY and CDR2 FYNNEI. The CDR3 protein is CARRYSGTNNSPLHF. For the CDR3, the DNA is TGTGCCAGGAGATACTCCGGGACTAATAATTCACCCCTCCACTTT.

The DNA for the CDR3 is TGTGCCAGCAGCTCAGGGGTAGTCGGCACTGAAGCTTTCTTT. Its protein product is CASSSGVVGTEAFF. The chain employs TRBV7-3 and TRBJ1-1, with D possibly TRBD1 on 6 matching bases. Germline V lookup: CDR1 SGHTA, CDR2 FQGTGA. V lost 4 bases and J 4 bases, leaving 13 bases between the germline ends. The CDR3 runs 14 residues.

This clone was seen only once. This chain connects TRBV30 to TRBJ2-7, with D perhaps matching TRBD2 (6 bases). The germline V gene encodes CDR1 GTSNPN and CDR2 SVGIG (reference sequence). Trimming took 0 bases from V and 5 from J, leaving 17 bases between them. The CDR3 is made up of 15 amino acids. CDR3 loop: CAWSVPGRKFHEQYV. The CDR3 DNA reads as TGTGCCTGGAGTGTACCAGGGAGGAAGTTCCACGAGCAGTACGTC.

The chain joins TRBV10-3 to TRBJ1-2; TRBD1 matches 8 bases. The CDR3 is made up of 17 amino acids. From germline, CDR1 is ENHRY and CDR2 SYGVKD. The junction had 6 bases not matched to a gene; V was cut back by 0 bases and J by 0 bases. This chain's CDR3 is CAISESAGTGSNYGYTF. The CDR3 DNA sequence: TGTGCCATCAGTGAGTCGGCGGGGACAGGATCTAACTATGGCTACACCTTC.

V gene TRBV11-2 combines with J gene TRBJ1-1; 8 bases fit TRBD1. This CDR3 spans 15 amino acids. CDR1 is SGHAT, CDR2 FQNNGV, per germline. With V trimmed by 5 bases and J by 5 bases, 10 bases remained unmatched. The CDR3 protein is CASSTQQGAGTEAFF. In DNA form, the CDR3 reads TGTGCCAGCAGCACTCAGCAGGGGGCTGGGACTGAAGCTTTCTTT.

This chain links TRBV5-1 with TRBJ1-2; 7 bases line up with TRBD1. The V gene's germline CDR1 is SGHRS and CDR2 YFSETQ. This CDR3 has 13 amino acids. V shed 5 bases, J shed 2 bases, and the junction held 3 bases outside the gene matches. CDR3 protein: CASRQTGNYGYTF. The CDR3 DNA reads TGCGCCAGCAGACAGACAGGGAACTATGGCTACACCTTC. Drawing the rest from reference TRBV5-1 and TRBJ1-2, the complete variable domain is KAGVTQTPRYLIKTRGQQVTLSCSPISGHRSVSWYQQTPGQGLQFLFEYFSETQRNKGNFPGRFSGRQFSNSRSEMNVSTLELGDSALYLCASRQTGNYGYTFGSGTRLTVV.

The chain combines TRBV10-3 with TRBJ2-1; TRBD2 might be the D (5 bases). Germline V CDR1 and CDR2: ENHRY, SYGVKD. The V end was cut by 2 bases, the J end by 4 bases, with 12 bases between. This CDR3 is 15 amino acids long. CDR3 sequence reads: CAISEGSSGYNEQFF. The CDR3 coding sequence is TGTGCCATCAGTGAGGGGAGTTCGGGGTACAATGAGCAGTTCTTC.

This CDR3 is CASSATGATEAFF. CDR3 nucleotide sequence: TGTGCCAGCAGTGCCACAGGGGCCACTGAAGCTTTCTTT. The J gene is TRBJ1-1, the V gene TRBV2; 7 positions agree with TRBD1. J was trimmed by 4 bases and V by 4 bases; bases with no gene match: 3. CDR3 length: 13 residues. Germline V gene sequence: CDR1 SNHLY, CDR2 FYNNEI.

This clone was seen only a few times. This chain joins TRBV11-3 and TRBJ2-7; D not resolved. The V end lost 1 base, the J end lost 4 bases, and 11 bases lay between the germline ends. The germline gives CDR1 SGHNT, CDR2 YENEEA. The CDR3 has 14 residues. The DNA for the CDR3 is TGTGCCAGCAGCTTAGTAAGCGCTGCATACGAGCAGTACGTC. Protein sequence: CASSLVSAAYEQYV.

CDR3 sequence reads: CASTGEIYGYTF. DNA of the CDR3: TGTGCCAGCACCGGGGAGATCTATGGCTACACCTTC. The chain carries TRBV2 and TRBJ1-2; no firm D call. The CDR3 extends over 12 amino acids. Trimming pared 7 bases from V and 4 bases from J, leaving 10 bases between. Per germline, CDR1 SNHLY and CDR2 FYNNEI.

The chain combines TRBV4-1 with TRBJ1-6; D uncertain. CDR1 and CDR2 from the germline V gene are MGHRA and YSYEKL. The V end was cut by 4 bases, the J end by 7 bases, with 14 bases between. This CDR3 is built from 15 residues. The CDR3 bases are TGCGCCAGCAGCCTTACATCCGGGAACAATTCACCCCTCCACTTT. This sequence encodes CASSLTSGNNSPLHF.

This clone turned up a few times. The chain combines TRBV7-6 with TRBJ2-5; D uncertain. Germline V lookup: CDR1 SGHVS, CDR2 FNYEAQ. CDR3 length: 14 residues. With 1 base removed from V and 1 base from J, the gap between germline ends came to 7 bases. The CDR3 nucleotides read TGTGCCAGCAGCTTAGGGGCAGCCCAAGAGACCCAGTACTTC. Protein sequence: CASSLGAAQETQYF.

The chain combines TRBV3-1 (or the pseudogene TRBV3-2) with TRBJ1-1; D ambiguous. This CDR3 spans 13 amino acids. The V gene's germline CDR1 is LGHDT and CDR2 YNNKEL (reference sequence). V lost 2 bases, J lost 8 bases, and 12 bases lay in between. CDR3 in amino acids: CASSQLEAQEAFF. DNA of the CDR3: TGTGCCAGCAGCCAATTGGAGGCGCAAGAAGCTTTCTTT.

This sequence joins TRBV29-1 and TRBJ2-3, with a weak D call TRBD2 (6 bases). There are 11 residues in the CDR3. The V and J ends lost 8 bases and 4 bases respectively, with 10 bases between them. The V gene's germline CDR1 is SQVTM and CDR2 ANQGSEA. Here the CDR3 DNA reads TGCAGCCCGTGGGGGGCAGATACGCAGTATTTT. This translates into CSPWGADTQYF.

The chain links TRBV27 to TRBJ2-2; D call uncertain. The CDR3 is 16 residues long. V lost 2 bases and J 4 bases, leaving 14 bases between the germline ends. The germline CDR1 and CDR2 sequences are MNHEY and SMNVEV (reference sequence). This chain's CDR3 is CASSLPDFIRTGELFF. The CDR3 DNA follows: TGTGCCAGCAGTTTACCAGATTTTATACGCACCGGGGAGCTGTTTTTT.

CDR3 sequence reads: CASNPGTENTEAFF. CDR3 coding DNA: TGTGCCAGTAATCCCGGGACAGAGAACACTGAAGCTTTCTTT. This chain links TRBV19 with TRBJ1-1; the match to TRBD1 covers 7 bases. CDR1 and CDR2 (germline): LNHDA, SQIVND (reference sequence). The length of the CDR3 is 14 residues. Trimming cost V 7 bases and J 1 base; bases outside gene matches: 6. Complete variable domain (other parts from reference TRBV19 and TRBJ1-1): DGGITQSPKYLFRKEGQNVTLSCEQNLNHDAMYWYRQDPGQGLRLIYYSQIVNDFQKGDIAEGYSVSREKKESFPLTVTSAQKNPTAFYLCASNPGTENTEAFFGQGTRLTVV.